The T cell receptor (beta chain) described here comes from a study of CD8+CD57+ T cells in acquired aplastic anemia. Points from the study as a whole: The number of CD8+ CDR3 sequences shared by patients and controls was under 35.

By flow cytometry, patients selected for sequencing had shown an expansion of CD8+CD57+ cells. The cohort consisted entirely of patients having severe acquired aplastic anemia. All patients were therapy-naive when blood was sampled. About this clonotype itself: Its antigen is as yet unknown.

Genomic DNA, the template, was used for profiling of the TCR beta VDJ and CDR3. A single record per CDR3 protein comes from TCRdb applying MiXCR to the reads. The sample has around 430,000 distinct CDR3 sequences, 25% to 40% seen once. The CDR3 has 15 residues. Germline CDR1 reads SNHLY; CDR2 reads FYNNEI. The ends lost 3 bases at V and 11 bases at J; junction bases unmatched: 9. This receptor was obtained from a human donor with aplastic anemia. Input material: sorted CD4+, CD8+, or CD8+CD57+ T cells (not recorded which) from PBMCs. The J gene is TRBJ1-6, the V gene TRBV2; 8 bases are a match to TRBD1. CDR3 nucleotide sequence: TGTGCCAGCAGTGATTCTCGGACAGGGCAAACACCCCTCCACTTT. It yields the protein CASSDSRTGQTPLHF. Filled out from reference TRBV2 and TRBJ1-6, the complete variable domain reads EPEVTQTPSHQVTQMGQEVILRCVPISNHLYFYWYRQILGQKVEFLVSFYNNEISEKSEIFDDQFSVERPDGSNFTLKIRSTKLEDSAMYFCASSDSRTGQTPLHFGNGTRLTVT.